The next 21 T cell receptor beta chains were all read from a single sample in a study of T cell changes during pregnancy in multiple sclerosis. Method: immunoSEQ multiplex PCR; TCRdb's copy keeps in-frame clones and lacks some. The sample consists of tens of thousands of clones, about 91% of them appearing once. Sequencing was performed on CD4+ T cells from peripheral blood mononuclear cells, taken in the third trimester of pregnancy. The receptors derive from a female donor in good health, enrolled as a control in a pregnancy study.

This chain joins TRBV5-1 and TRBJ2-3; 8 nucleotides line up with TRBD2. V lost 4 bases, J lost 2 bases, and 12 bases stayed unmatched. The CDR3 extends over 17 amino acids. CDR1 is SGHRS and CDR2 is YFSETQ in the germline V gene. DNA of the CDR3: TGCGCCAGCAGCGGGGGGGCGACTAGCGCAAACACAGATACGCAGTATTTT. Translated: CASSGGATSANTDTQYF.

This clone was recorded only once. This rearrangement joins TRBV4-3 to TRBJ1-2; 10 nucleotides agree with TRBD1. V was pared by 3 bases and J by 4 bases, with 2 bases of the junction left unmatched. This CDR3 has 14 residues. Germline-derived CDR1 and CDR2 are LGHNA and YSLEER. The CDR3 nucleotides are TGCGCCAGCAGCCACGACAGGGGGCCCTATGGCTACACCTTC. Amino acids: CASSHDRGPYGYTF.

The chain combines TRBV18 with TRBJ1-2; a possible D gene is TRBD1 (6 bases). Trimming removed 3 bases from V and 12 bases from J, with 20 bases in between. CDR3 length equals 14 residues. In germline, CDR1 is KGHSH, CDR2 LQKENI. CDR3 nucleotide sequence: TGTGCCAGCTCACCTTCGACAGGTTCAAGTTTCGACACCTTC. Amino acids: CASSPSTGSSFDTF.

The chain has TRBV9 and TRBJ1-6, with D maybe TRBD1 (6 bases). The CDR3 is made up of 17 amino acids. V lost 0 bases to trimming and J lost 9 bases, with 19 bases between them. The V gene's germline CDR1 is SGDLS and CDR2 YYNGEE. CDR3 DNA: TGTGCCAGCAGCGTAGAGGGGTCGGGGGGGCATGGTTCACCCCTCCACTTT. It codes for CASSVEGSGGHGSPLHF.

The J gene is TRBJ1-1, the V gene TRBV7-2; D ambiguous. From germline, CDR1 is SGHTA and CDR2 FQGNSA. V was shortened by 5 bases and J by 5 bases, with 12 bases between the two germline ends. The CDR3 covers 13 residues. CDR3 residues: CASSLLSVTEAFF. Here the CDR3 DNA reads TGTGCCAGCAGCCTCTTGAGCGTGACTGAAGCTTTCTTT.

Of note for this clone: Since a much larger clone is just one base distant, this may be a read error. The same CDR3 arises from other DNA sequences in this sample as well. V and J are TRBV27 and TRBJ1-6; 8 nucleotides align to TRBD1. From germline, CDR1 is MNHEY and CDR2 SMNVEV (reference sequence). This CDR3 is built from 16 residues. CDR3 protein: CASSLFIGQGGSPLHF. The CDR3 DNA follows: TGTGCCAGCAGTTTATTTATTGGACAGGGAGGTTCACCCCTTCACTTT.

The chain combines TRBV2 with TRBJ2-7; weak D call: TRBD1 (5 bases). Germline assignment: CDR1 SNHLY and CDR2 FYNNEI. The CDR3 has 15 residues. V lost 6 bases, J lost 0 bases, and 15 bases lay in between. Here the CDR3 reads CASSYTGASSYEQYF. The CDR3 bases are TGTGCCAGCAGCTACACAGGAGCAAGCTCCTACGAGCAGTACTTC.

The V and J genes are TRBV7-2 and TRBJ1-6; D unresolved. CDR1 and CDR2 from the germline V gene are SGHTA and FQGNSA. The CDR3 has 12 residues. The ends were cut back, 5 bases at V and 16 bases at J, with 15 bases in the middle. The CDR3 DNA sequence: TGTGCCAGCAGCCTACCCGGACTCCAGCTCCACTTT. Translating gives CASSLPGLQLHF.

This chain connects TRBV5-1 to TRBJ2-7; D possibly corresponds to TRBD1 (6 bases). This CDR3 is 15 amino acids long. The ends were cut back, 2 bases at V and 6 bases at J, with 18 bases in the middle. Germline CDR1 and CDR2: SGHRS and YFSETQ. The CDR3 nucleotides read TGCGCCAGCAGCTTTAACAGGGTTGGGACGGCCGAGCAGTACTTC. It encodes CASSFNRVGTAEQYF. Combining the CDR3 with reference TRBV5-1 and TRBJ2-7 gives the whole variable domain KAGVTQTPRYLIKTRGQQVTLSCSPISGHRSVSWYQQTPGQGLQFLFEYFSETQRNKGNFPGRFSGRQFSNSRSEMNVSTLELGDSALYLCASSFNRVGTAEQYFGPGTRLTVT.

The DNA of the CDR3 is TGTGCCAGCAGCCTACAGGGGAACACCGGGGAGCTGTTTTTT. Protein sequence: CASSLQGNTGELFF. The chain uses TRBV2 and TRBJ2-2; D possibly corresponds to TRBD1 (6 bases). V lost 6 bases and J 1 base, leaving 9 bases between the germline ends. This CDR3 is built from 14 residues. The V gene's germline CDR1 is SNHLY and CDR2 FYNNEI.

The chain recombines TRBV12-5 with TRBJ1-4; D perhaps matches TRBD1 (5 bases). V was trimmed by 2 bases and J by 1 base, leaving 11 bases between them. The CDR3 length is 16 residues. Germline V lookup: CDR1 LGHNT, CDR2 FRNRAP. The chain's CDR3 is CASGLWQGGTNEKLFF. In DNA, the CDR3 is TGTGCTAGTGGTTTGTGGCAGGGAGGAACTAATGAAAAACTGTTTTTT.

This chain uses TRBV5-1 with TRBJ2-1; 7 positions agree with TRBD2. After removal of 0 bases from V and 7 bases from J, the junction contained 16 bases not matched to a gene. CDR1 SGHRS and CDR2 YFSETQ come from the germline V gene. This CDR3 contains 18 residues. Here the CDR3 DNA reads TGCGCCAGCAGCTTGGTTGAAGGACTAGGGATAGGTGTGAATGAGCAGTTCTTC. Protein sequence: CASSLVEGLGIGVNEQFF.

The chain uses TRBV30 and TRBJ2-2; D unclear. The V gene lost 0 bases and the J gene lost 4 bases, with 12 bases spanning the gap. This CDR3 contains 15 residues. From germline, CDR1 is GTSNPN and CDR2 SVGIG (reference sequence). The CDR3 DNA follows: TGTGCCTGGAGTGTATTAAGGTCGGGCACCGGGGAGCTGTTTTTT. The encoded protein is CAWSVLRSGTGELFF.

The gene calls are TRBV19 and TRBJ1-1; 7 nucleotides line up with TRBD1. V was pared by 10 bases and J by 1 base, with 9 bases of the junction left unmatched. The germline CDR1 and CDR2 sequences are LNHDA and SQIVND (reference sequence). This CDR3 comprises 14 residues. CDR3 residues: CATAKQGKNTEAFF. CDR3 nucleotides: TGTGCCACCGCGAAACAGGGGAAGAACACTGAAGCTTTCTTT.

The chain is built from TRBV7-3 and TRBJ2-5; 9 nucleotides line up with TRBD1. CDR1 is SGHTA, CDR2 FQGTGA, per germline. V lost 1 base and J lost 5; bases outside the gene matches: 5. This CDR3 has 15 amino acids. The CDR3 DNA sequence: TGTGCCAGCAGCTTAAGTAGTGACAGGGGGGAGACCCAGTACTTC. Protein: CASSLSSDRGETQYF.

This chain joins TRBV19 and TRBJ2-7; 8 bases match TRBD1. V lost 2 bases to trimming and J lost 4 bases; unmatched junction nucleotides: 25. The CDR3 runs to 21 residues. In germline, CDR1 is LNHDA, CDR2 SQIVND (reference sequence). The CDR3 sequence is CASSIRARGGTGTGDLYEQYF. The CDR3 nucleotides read TGTGCCAGTAGTATAAGGGCTCGCGGTGGAACCGGGACAGGAGACCTGTACGAGCAGTACTTC.

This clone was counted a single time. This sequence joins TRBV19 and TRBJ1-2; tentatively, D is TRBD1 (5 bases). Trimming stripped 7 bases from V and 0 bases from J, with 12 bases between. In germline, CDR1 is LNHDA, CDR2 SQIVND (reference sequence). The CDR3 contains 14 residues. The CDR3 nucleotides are TGTGCCAGTACCGAACGACAGACTAACTATGGCTACACCTTC. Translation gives CASTERQTNYGYTF. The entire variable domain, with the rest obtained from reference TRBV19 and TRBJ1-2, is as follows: DGGITQSPKYLFRKEGQNVTLSCEQNLNHDAMYWYRQDPGQGLRLIYYSQIVNDFQKGDIAEGYSVSREKKESFPLTVTSAQKNPTAFYLCASTERQTNYGYTFGSGTRLTVV.

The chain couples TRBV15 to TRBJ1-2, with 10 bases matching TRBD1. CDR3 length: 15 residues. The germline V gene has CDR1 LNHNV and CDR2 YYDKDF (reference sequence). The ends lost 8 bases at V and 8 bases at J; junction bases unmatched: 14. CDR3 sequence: CATQASVTGGEGYTF. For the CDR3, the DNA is TGTGCCACCCAAGCAAGCGTGACAGGGGGCGAGGGCTACACCTTC.

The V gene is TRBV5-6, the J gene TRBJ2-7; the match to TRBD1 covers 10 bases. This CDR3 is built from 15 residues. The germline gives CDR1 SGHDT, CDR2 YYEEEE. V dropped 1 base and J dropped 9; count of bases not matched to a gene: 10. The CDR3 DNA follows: TGTGCCAGCAGCTTGCCCGGGACAGGGGTAAGTGTGCAGTACTTC. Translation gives CASSLPGTGVSVQYF. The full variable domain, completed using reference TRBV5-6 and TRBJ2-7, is DAGVTQSPTHLIKTRGQQVTLRCSPKSGHDTVSWYQQALGQGPQFIFQYYEEEERQRGNFPDRFSGHQFPNYSSELNVNALLLGDSALYLCASSLPGTGVSVQYFGPGTRLTVT.

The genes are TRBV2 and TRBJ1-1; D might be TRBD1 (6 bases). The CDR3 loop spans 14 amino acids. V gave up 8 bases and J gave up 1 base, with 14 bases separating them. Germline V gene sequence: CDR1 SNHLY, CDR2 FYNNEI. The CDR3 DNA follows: TGTGCCAGCGGAAGGGGACATCCGAACACTGAAGCTTTCTTT. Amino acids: CASGRGHPNTEAFF.

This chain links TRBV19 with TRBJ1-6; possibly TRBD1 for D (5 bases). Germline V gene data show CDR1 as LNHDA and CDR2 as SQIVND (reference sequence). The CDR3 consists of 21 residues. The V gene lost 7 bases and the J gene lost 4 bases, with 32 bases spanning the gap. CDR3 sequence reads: CASTLISILDRPIAYNSPLHF. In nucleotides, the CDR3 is TGTGCCAGTACCCTCATTTCGATTCTCGACAGACCGATCGCTTATAATTCACCCCTCCACTTT. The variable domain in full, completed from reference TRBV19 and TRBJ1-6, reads DGGITQSPKYLFRKEGQNVTLSCEQNLNHDAMYWYRQDPGQGLRLIYYSQIVNDFQKGDIAEGYSVSREKKESFPLTVTSAQKNPTAFYLCASTLISILDRPIAYNSPLHFGNGTRLTVT.